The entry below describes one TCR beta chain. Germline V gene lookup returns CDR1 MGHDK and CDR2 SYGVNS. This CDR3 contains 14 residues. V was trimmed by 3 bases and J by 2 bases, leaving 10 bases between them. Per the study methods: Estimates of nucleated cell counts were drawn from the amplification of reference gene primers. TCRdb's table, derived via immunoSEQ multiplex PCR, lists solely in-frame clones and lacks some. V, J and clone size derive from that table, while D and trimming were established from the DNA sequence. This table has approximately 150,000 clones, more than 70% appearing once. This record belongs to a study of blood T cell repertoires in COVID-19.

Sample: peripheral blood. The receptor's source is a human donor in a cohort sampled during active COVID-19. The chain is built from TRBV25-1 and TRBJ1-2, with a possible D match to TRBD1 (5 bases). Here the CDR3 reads CASSDHRTNYGYTF. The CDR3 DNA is TGTGCCAGCAGTGACCACAGGACCAACTATGGCTACACCTTC.